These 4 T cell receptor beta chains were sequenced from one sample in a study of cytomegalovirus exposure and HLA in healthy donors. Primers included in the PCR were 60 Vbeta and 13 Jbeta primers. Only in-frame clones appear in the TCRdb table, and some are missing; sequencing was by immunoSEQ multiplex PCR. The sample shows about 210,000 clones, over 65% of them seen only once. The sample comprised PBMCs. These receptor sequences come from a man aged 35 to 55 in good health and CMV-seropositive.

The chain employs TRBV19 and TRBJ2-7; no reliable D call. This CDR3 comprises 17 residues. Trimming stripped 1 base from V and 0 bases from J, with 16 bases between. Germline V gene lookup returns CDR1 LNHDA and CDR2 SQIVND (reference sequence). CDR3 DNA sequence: TGTGCCAGTAGTATAGCCCGTCTTGAGGATTCCTCCTACGAGCAGTACTTC. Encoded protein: CASSIARLEDSSYEQYF.

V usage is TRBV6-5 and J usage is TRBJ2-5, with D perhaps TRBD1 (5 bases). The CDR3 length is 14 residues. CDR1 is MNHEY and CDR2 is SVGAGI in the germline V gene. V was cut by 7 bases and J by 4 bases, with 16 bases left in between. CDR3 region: CASKEQVALETQYF. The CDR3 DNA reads TGTGCCAGCAAAGAACAGGTGGCGTTAGAGACCCAGTACTTC.

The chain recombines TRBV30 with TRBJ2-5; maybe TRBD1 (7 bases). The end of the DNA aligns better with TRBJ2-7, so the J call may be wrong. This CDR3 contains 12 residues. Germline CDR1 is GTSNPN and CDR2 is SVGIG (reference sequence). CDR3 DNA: TGTGCCTGGTCAGGGGGGAACTACGAGCAGTACTTC. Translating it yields CAWSGGNYEQYF.

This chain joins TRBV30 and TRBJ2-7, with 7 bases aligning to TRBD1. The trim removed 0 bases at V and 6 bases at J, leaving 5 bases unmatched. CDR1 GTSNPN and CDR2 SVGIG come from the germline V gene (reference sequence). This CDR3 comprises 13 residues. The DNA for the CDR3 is TGTGCCTGGAGTGTAGGGGGCCCGGGCGAGCAGTACTTC. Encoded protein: CAWSVGGPGEQYF.